The 6 T cell receptor beta chains in this list originate from one sample, sequenced in a study of blood T cell repertoires in COVID-19. Only in-frame clones appear in the TCRdb table, and some are missing; sequencing was by immunoSEQ multiplex PCR. The sample contains some 87,000 clones, approximately 80% of which appear only once. Material for sequencing was peripheral blood. The receptors derive from a human donor in a cohort sampled during active COVID-19.

This chain connects TRBV2 to TRBJ2-5; 8 bases align to TRBD2. The trim removed 10 bases at V and 2 bases at J, leaving 9 bases unmatched. Germline CDR1 and CDR2: SNHLY and FYNNEI. CDR3 length: 14 amino acids. The CDR3 protein is CATSETSVQETQYF. In DNA form, the CDR3 reads TGTGCCACGTCAGAGACTAGCGTGCAAGAGACCCAGTACTTC.

The gene calls are TRBV19 and TRBJ1-2; 7 bases fit TRBD1. Germline assignment: CDR1 LNHDA and CDR2 SQIVND (reference sequence). The J segment lost 5 bases and the V segment lost 5 bases, leaving 11 bases of the junction unmatched. This CDR3 has 15 residues. In nucleotides, the CDR3 is TGTGCCAGTAGTCGTCCAGGGGGACTGGGGTATGGCTACACCTTC. Protein product: CASSRPGGLGYGYTF.

This clone came up a few times. The chain combines TRBV6-5 with TRBJ2-3; 8 bases line up with TRBD2. The CDR3 is 16 amino acids. CDR1 and CDR2 (germline): MNHEY, SVGAGI. Trimming cost V 3 bases and J 1 base; bases outside gene matches: 6. CDR3 region: CASSYQAGDRTDTQYF. CDR3 DNA: TGTGCCAGCAGTTATCAAGCGGGGGACCGCACAGATACGCAGTATTTT.

The V gene is TRBV7-8, the J gene TRBJ1-3; D gene unclear. The ends were cut back, 3 bases at V and 0 bases at J, with 12 bases in the middle. The CDR3 has 16 residues. In germline, CDR1 is SGHVS, CDR2 FQNEAQ. CDR3 sequence reads: CASSFRSTPSGNTIYF. The CDR3 nucleotides are TGTGCCAGCAGCTTCCGGTCCACCCCCTCTGGAAACACCATATATTTT.

The V and J genes are TRBV28 and TRBJ1-5; 7 bases line up with TRBD1. This CDR3 contains 15 residues. Trimming took 6 bases from V and 5 from J; bases not matched to a gene: 10. Germline V CDR1 and CDR2: MDHEN, SYDVKM. The CDR3: CASRTSTGSDQPQHF. DNA for the CDR3: TGTGCCAGCAGAACCTCGACAGGGTCGGATCAGCCCCAGCATTTT.

This chain connects TRBV6-2 or TRBV6-3 to TRBJ2-5; D gene ambiguous. Trimming stripped 5 bases from V and 2 bases from J, with 12 bases between. This CDR3 has 14 amino acids. CDR1 MNHEY and CDR2 SVGEGT come from the germline V gene. This chain's CDR3 is CASSMGGPQETQYF. Written as DNA, the CDR3 is TGTGCCAGCAGTATGGGTGGGCCACAAGAGACCCAGTACTTC.